This T cell receptor beta chain was sequenced during a study of naive and memory T cell subsets. Study conclusions and caveats: Possibly reflecting memory cells re-expressing CD45RA, a few larger clonotypes occurred in naive repertoires, especially CD8. Activation and differentiation may alter RNA-based TCR counts. Between naive and memory subsets, TCR abundance power law exponents differed. Over 85% of naive TCR sequences appeared only once, unlike memory subsets.

This clonotype was found many times. As yet, its antigen is unknown. An equimolar mix of two oligonucleotides served as the beta constant-region primer for TRBC1 and TRBC2. The ligated cDNA underwent four PCR rounds using SP2 and nested alpha and beta constant-region primers. An oligonucleotide with the SP2 primer and a 12-nucleotide UMI was ligated to the cDNA 3' end. TCRdb itself ran the UMI-ligation and nested PCR reads through MiXCR, one entry per CDR3 protein. This table holds roughly 100,000 distinct CDR3 sequences, around 13% found once. CDR3 length: 15 residues. With V trimmed by 5 bases and J by 1 base, 5 bases remained unmatched.

What was sequenced was naive CD8+ T cells from blood. The receptor's source is a human donor in good health. This rearrangement joins TRBV12-3 or TRBV12-4 to TRBJ2-3; 8 bases align to TRBD1. The CDR3 region is CASSPGTGGTDTQYF. The CDR3 DNA follows: TGTGCCAGCAGTCCCGGGACAGGAGGCACAGATACGCAGTATTTT.